These 20 T cell receptor beta chains share one sample of origin, sequenced in a study of graft-versus-host responses after intestinal transplantation. TCRdb's copy holds only in-frame clones and misses some; the assay was immunoSEQ multiplex PCR. There are 20,000 to 25,000 clones in the sample; around 94% occur only once, and about 0.55% lies in the top ten. The input for sequencing was PBMCs, taken 156 days after intestinal transplant. These receptors were obtained from a human patient who received an intestinal transplant, so some T cells may come from the graft donor.

The rearrangement links TRBV6-1 to TRBJ2-7; no definite D call. This CDR3 has 15 residues. Deletions cut 6 bases from V and 2 bases from J, with 17 bases between. Germline CDR1 MNHNS, CDR2 SASEGT. The CDR3 loop is CASRVRITVPYEQYF. The CDR3 nucleotides are TGTGCCAGCAGAGTCAGAATTACGGTGCCCTACGAGCAGTACTTC.

The table lists this clone with a few counts. The genes are TRBV15 and TRBJ1-2; D gene unclear. The CDR3 is 13 residues long. Germline lookup yields CDR1 LNHNV and CDR2 YYDKDF (reference sequence). V was shortened by 0 bases and J by 6 bases, with 8 bases between the two germline ends. In DNA, the CDR3 is TGTGCCACCAGCAGAGAAACAGCCGATGGCTACACCTTC. Its translation is CATSRETADGYTF.

The chain links TRBV7-9 to TRBJ2-1, with 9 bases that match TRBD1. Germline V CDR1 and CDR2: SEHNR, FQNEAQ (reference sequence). V dropped 0 bases and J dropped 2; count of bases not matched to a gene: 2. The CDR3 has 16 residues. The CDR3 protein is CASSLAGQGPYNEQFF. CDR3 in DNA: TGTGCCAGCAGCTTAGCGGGACAGGGCCCCTACAATGAGCAGTTCTTC.

The chain joins TRBV10-3 to TRBJ1-2; TRBD1 agrees at 9 bases. Unmatched junction bases numbered 7, after V lost 9 bases and J lost 2 bases. The length of the CDR3 is 14 residues. CDR1 and CDR2 (germline): ENHRY, SYGVKD. The CDR3 nucleotides read TGTGCCATTCGGGAGGGACAGGGAAACTATGGCTACACCTTC. Its translation: CAIREGQGNYGYTF.

V and J are TRBV10-3 and TRBJ1-5; 7 positions match TRBD1. Germline CDR1 ENHRY, CDR2 SYGVKD. CDR3 length: 16 residues. V shed 7 bases, J shed 3 bases, and the junction held 12 bases outside the gene matches. The chain's CDR3 is CAINGDSGTDNQPQHF. The CDR3 coding sequence is TGTGCCATCAACGGGGACAGTGGGACAGACAATCAGCCCCAGCATTTT.

The rearrangement links TRBV12-2 to TRBJ2-7; no DNA check was done on the table's D call, TRBD1. TRBV12-2 counts as a pseudogene. The CDR3 extends over 18 amino acids. DNA of the CDR3: TGTGCAAGTCGCCTCAGCGACAGGGGGCTCCTACCTCTCTACGAGCAGTACTTC. Translating gives CASRLSDRGLLPLYEQYF.

J is TRBJ1-1 and V is TRBV7-2; 8 bases are shared with TRBD1. The germline V gene has CDR1 SGHTA and CDR2 FQGNSA. Trimming at V came to 4 bases and at J to 3 bases, leaving 7 bases not matched to a gene. This CDR3 is 15 amino acids long. CDR3 amino acids: CASSSRGHVDTEAFF. In nucleotides, the CDR3 is TGTGCCAGCAGCTCCAGGGGGCATGTAGACACTGAAGCTTTCTTT.

The rearrangement links TRBV13 to TRBJ2-3, with a weak D call TRBD2 (7 bases). This CDR3 has 17 residues. CDR1 PRHDT and CDR2 FYEKMQ come from the germline V gene (reference sequence). Trimming left V 2 bases short and J 1 base short, with 16 bases between. The CDR3 nucleotides read TGTGCCAGCAGCTTATTCCCGGGGGGCCCCGGCACAGATACGCAGTATTTT. Its translation: CASSLFPGGPGTDTQYF.

The chain uses TRBV11-2 and TRBJ1-4; D unclear. Deletions cut 5 bases from V and 8 bases from J, with 18 bases between. This CDR3 has 15 residues. Per germline, CDR1 SGHAT and CDR2 FQNNGV. The CDR3, as DNA: TGTGCCAGCAGCCCTGGAGGAGGGTTCGGCGAAAAACTGTTTTTT. Its protein is CASSPGGGFGEKLFF.

This rearrangement joins TRBV19 to TRBJ1-5; a possible D gene is TRBD1 (5 bases). V was cut by 1 base and J by 5 bases, with 9 bases left in between. The length of the CDR3 is 14 residues. Germline CDR1 is LNHDA and CDR2 is SQIVND (reference sequence). The CDR3 spells CASSIGVGDQPQHF. DNA of the CDR3: TGTGCCAGTAGTATAGGCGTAGGGGATCAGCCCCAGCATTTT.

There are a few counts of this clone. V is TRBV29-1 and J is TRBJ2-7; D remains ambiguous. CDR3 length equals 14 residues. V was cut by 5 bases and J by 3 bases, with 17 bases left in between. In germline, CDR1 is SQVTM, CDR2 ANQGSEA. The CDR3 region is CSVKSGFKGYEQYF. CDR3 DNA sequence: TGCAGCGTTAAGTCAGGCTTTAAAGGCTACGAGCAGTACTTC.

V usage is TRBV4-1 and J usage is TRBJ2-1; D unclear. The germline CDR1 and CDR2 sequences are MGHRA and YSYEKL. V gave up 0 bases and J gave up 2 bases, with 8 bases separating them. The CDR3 runs 15 residues. The CDR3 here is CASSQDTNPYNEQFF. Here the CDR3 DNA reads TGCGCCAGCAGCCAAGACACTAACCCCTACAATGAGCAGTTCTTC.

The rearrangement joins TRBV7-9 to TRBJ1-1; D unresolved. The germline CDR1 and CDR2 sequences are SEHNR and FQNEAQ (reference sequence). Trimming removed 5 bases from V and 3 bases from J, with 16 bases in between. CDR3 length: 15 residues. The CDR3 sequence: CASSPDGQPHTEAFF. The CDR3 DNA sequence: TGTGCCAGCAGCCCGGATGGGCAACCCCACACTGAAGCTTTCTTT. Full variable domain (rest looked up from reference TRBV7-9 and TRBJ1-1): DTGVSQNPRHKITKRGQNVTFRCDPISEHNRLYWYRQTLGQGPEFLTYFQNEAQLEKSRLLSDRFSAERPKGSFSTLEIQRTEQGDSAMYLCASSPDGQPHTEAFFGQGTRLTVV.

With regard to this clone: At the DNA level, this CDR3 is encoded by other sequences in the same sample as well. J is TRBJ2-2 and V is TRBV6-4, with TRBD1 matching over 8 bases. The CDR3 loop spans 16 amino acids. The V and J ends lost 5 bases and 1 base, in that order; junction bases with no gene match: 6. CDR1 is MRHNA and CDR2 is SNTAGT in the germline V gene. Here the CDR3 reads CASSPAGTGNTGELFF. Written as DNA, the CDR3 is TGTGCCAGCAGTCCGGCCGGGACAGGGAACACCGGGGAGCTGTTTTTT.

The V gene is TRBV4-1, the J gene TRBJ2-5, with D unclear. Germline loops: CDR1 MGHRA, CDR2 YSYEKL. The CDR3 totals 12 residues. Trimming took 0 bases from V and 4 from J, leaving 3 bases between them. The CDR3 DNA sequence: TGCGCCAGCAGCCAAGAGGGAGAGACCCAGTACTTC. The encoded protein is CASSQEGETQYF.

The rearrangement uses TRBV11-2 and TRBJ1-1; 11 nucleotides line up with TRBD1. Germline V gene sequence: CDR1 SGHAT, CDR2 FQNNGV. Trimming at V came to 7 bases and at J to 5 bases, leaving 12 bases not matched to a gene. The CDR3 spans 16 residues. The CDR3 DNA follows: TGTGCCAGCACCTTGACTCCAAGGGACAGGGGGACTGAAGCTTTCTTT. This sequence encodes CASTLTPRDRGTEAFF.

The chain combines TRBV6-8 with TRBJ2-3; 9 nucleotides align to TRBD2. CDR3 length equals 17 residues. The germline CDR1 and CDR2 sequences are MNHGY and SAAAGT. J was trimmed by 6 bases and V by 6 bases; bases with no gene match: 16. CDR3 residues: CASRDWWGSGSRDTQYF. CDR3 coding DNA: TGTGCCAGCAGGGATTGGTGGGGTAGCGGGAGTCGGGATACGCAGTATTTT.

The J gene is TRBJ2-1, the V gene TRBV19; D call uncertain. The CDR3 has 12 residues. Germline-derived CDR1 and CDR2 are LNHDA and SQIVND (reference sequence). V gave up 2 bases and J gave up 10 bases, with 9 bases separating them. The CDR3 DNA reads TGTGCCAGTAGTATATCATGGAGAGAGCAGTTCTTC. It yields the protein CASSISWREQFF. The full variable domain, completed using reference TRBV19 and TRBJ2-1, is DGGITQSPKYLFRKEGQNVTLSCEQNLNHDAMYWYRQDPGQGLRLIYYSQIVNDFQKGDIAEGYSVSREKKESFPLTVTSAQKNPTAFYLCASSISWREQFFGPGTRLTVL.

The J gene is TRBJ1-3, the V gene TRBV6-1; TRBD1 matches at 8 bases. This CDR3 contains 15 residues. With V trimmed by 6 bases and J by 5 bases, 9 bases remained unmatched. Germline V gene sequence: CDR1 MNHNS, CDR2 SASEGT. CDR3 in DNA: TGTGCCAGCAGGTTCGGACAGGGCGAAAGAAACACCATATATTTT. It encodes CASRFGQGERNTIYF.

This chain joins TRBV5-4 and TRBJ2-3, with TRBD2 matching 8 bases. V trimming: 4 bases; J trimming: 2 bases; junction bases outside the gene matches: 12. The CDR3 loop spans 17 amino acids. CDR1 is SGHNT and CDR2 is YYREEE in the germline V gene (reference sequence). The CDR3 nucleotides are TGTGCCAGCAGCCGCTCGGGGTGGCGGGGGGACACAGATACGCAGTATTTT. As protein: CASSRSGWRGDTDTQYF.